These 30 T cell receptor beta chains originate from one sample sequenced in a study of T cells in Graves' hyperthyroidism and ophthalmopathy. Using RNA transcripts as the source, TCR beta CDR3 regions were amplified. TCR CDR3 regions were first amplified by RT-PCR with HTBI primers. Each CDR3 protein gets one entry after TCRdb re-called the multiplex PCR reads with MiXCR. The sample lists some 490,000 distinct CDR3 sequences, roughly 23% occurring once. The specimen was blood. The source of these receptors is a woman in her seventies with Graves' ophthalmopathy.

The DNA for the CDR3 is TGTGCCAGCAGTGACCAGACAGAGATAGGAGAGCAGTACTTC. Its translation: CASSDQTEIGEQYF. The chain joins TRBV2 to TRBJ2-7; tentatively, D is TRBD1 (5 bases). The CDR3 has 14 residues. Germline CDR1 and CDR2: SNHLY and FYNNEI. The ends were cut back, 3 bases at V and 7 bases at J, with 16 bases in the middle.

The chain joins TRBV20-1 to TRBJ1-6, with TRBD1 matching 9 bases. Per germline, CDR1 DFQATT and CDR2 SNEGSKA (reference sequence). The CDR3 spans 13 residues. V dropped 3 bases and J dropped 9; count of bases not matched to a gene: 3. The CDR3 protein is CSASQGQGSPLHF. The CDR3 nucleotides are TGCAGTGCTAGCCAGGGACAGGGTTCACCCCTCCACTTT.

The chain carries TRBV18 and TRBJ2-7; no definite D call. This CDR3 spans 14 amino acids. Trimming removed 6 bases from V and 3 bases from J, with 15 bases in between. The germline V gene encodes CDR1 KGHSH and CDR2 LQKENI. This CDR3 reads CASSPWPGHYEQYF. The DNA of the CDR3 is TGTGCCAGCTCGCCGTGGCCAGGCCACTACGAGCAGTACTTC.

V usage is TRBV28 and J usage is TRBJ1-4; TRBD1 aligns across 9 bases. V gave up 8 bases and J gave up 0 bases; unmatched junction bases: 4. Germline loops: CDR1 MDHEN, CDR2 SYDVKM. The length of the CDR3 is 15 residues. CDR3: CASEDRGATNEKLFF. The CDR3 DNA is TGTGCCAGCGAGGACAGGGGAGCAACTAATGAAAAACTGTTTTTT.

There are many counts of this clonotype. This chain joins TRBV12-3 or TRBV12-4 and TRBJ2-1; 9 bases are shared with TRBD2. The trim removed 6 bases at V and 2 bases at J, leaving 5 bases unmatched. CDR3 length equals 15 residues. The CDR3 sequence: CASRSGRRTYNEQFF. Here the CDR3 DNA reads TGTGCCAGCAGAAGCGGGAGGCGGACCTACAATGAGCAGTTCTTC.

This clonotype was observed at least ten times. The rearrangement joins TRBV2 to TRBJ2-2, with D tentatively TRBD1 (5 bases). This CDR3 region has 16 residues. Germline loops: CDR1 SNHLY, CDR2 FYNNEI. V was pared by 5 bases and J by 0 bases, with 13 bases between. The CDR3 DNA follows: TGTGCCAGCAGTTTGCAGGGCCCCGCGAACACCGGGGAGCTGTTTTTT. Translating it yields CASSLQGPANTGELFF.

This clonotype was recorded a few times. The chain carries TRBV18 and TRBJ2-4; 9 bases are shared with TRBD1. CDR3 size: 16 residues. Trimming at V came to 3 bases and at J to 2 bases, leaving 5 bases not matched to a gene. The germline gives CDR1 KGHSH, CDR2 LQKENI. CDR3 sequence reads: CASSPPGQGSKNIQYF. The CDR3 region has the DNA TGTGCCAGCTCACCCCCCGGACAGGGGTCCAAAAACATTCAGTACTTC.

In its sample, this clonotype was seen a few times. This sequence joins TRBV3-1 and TRBJ2-2, with 7 positions matching TRBD2. After removal of 7 bases from V and 4 bases from J, the junction contained 12 bases not matched to a gene. This CDR3 has 16 residues. From germline, CDR1 is LGHDT and CDR2 YNNKEL (reference sequence). The CDR3 coding sequence is TGTGCCAGCACCAGCCGGGGCGGGAGTGTCACCGGGGAGCTGTTTTTT. Translated: CASTSRGGSVTGELFF.

The chain uses TRBV7-8 and TRBJ2-7, with 7 bases lining up with TRBD1. V trimming: 5 bases; J trimming: 5 bases; junction bases outside the gene matches: 9. The CDR3 is made up of 14 amino acids. CDR1 is SGHVS and CDR2 is FQNEAQ in the germline V gene. The CDR3: CASSLQTGTDEQYF. DNA of the CDR3: TGTGCCAGCAGCCTACAGACAGGGACCGACGAGCAGTACTTC.

V gene TRBV20-1 combines with J gene TRBJ2-1; D could derive from TRBD1 or TRBD2 (5 bases each). V lost 6 bases to trimming and J lost 6 bases, with 15 bases between them. Germline V gene lookup returns CDR1 DFQATT and CDR2 SNEGSKA (reference sequence). The CDR3 is made up of 13 amino acids. CDR3 amino acids: CSARDVGPNEQFF. CDR3 coding DNA: TGCAGTGCGAGGGATGTGGGGCCCAATGAGCAGTTCTTC.

This clonotype occurred a few times. CDR3 DNA sequence: TGCAGTGCTCCCCTAGCGGGAGGCATGTACAATGAGCAGTTCTTC. Translated: CSAPLAGGMYNEQFF. J is TRBJ2-1 and V is TRBV20-1; 11 bases map to TRBD2. With V trimmed by 5 bases and J by 4 bases, 7 bases remained unmatched. This CDR3 has 15 residues. The germline gives CDR1 DFQATT, CDR2 SNEGSKA (reference sequence).

This clonotype occurred a few times. The chain recombines TRBV20-1 with TRBJ1-3; D is unclear. Germline V CDR1 and CDR2: DFQATT, SNEGSKA (reference sequence). The CDR3 totals 11 residues. V was pared by 3 bases and J by 7 bases, with 7 bases between. The CDR3: CSARQENTIYF. The CDR3 DNA reads as TGCAGTGCTAGGCAAGAGAACACCATATATTTT.

The chain uses TRBV6-1 and TRBJ1-6, with D perhaps matching TRBD1 (6 bases). V lost 3 bases, J lost 10 bases, and 13 bases lay in between. The length of the CDR3 is 14 residues. Germline CDR1 is MNHNS and CDR2 is SASEGT. CDR3 bases: TGTGCCAGCAGTGAGAGGGGGGGAAGATCACCCCTCCACTTT. Translation: CASSERGGRSPLHF.

In the case of this clonotype: A much bigger clone sits one base away, suggesting this may be a read error. CDR3 in amino acids: CASQNRGNDCGYTF. CDR3 nucleotide sequence: TGTGCCAGCCAAAACAGGGGTAACGACTGTGGCTACACCTTC. V usage is TRBV12-3 or TRBV12-4 and J usage is TRBJ1-2; 7 nucleotides agree with TRBD1. The CDR3 consists of 14 residues. J was trimmed by 7 bases and V by 8 bases; bases with no gene match: 13.

Ten or more counts support this clonotype. The V gene is TRBV7-2, the J gene TRBJ2-2; D remains ambiguous. The germline V and J ends were trimmed by 2 bases and 5 bases, with 6 bases remaining between them. Germline V CDR1 and CDR2: SGHTA, FQGNSA. The CDR3 is 13 residues long. CDR3 protein: CASSLSRTGELFF. CDR3 sequence (DNA): TGTGCCAGCAGCTTATCCAGGACCGGGGAGCTGTTTTTT. Variable domain in full (rest from reference TRBV7-2 and TRBJ2-2): GAGVSQSPSNKVTEKGKDVELRCDPISGHTALYWYRQSLGQGLEFLIYFQGNSAPDKSGLPSDRFSAERTGGSVSTLTIQRTQQEDSAVYLCASSLSRTGELFFGEGSRLTVL.

This clonotype came up a few times. This chain joins TRBV10-3 and TRBJ1-2, with D uncertain. Germline assignment: CDR1 ENHRY and CDR2 SYGVKD. The CDR3 is 15 amino acids. V gave up 2 bases and J gave up 4 bases, with 14 bases separating them. The CDR3 nucleotides read TGTGCCATCAGTGAGATGAGGGCGCGAGTCTATGGCTACACCTTC. Encoded protein: CAISEMRARVYGYTF.

This clonotype was observed once. This chain uses TRBV30 with TRBJ1-5, with TRBD1 as a possible D gene (5 bases). This CDR3 is built from 13 residues. Between the trimmed V and J ends, which lost 2 bases and 7 bases, there was a span of 12 bases. The germline gives CDR1 GTSNPN, CDR2 SVGIG (reference sequence). CDR3 residues: CAWSYRGGQPQHF. CDR3 DNA sequence: TGTGCCTGGAGTTATAGGGGAGGCCAGCCCCAGCATTTT.

The chain carries TRBV18 and TRBJ1-1, with D unresolved. Germline V lookup: CDR1 KGHSH, CDR2 LQKENI. V was clipped by 5 bases and J by 2 bases, with 18 bases between them. The CDR3 has 16 residues. CDR3 DNA: TGTGCCAGCTCAACCCGGGATCCCCTCATAAACACTGAAGCTTTCTTT. Its protein product is CASSTRDPLINTEAFF.

The table lists this clonotype with many counts. V is TRBV7-2 and J is TRBJ2-7; maybe TRBD2 (6 bases). Germline lookup yields CDR1 SGHTA and CDR2 FQGNSA. The CDR3 sequence is 17 residues long. Trimming took 3 bases from V and 3 from J, leaving 21 bases between them. The CDR3 nucleotides are TGTGCCAGCAGCTTCACCCCGGGACCCCGGGGAGGCTACGAGCAGTACTTC. It yields the protein CASSFTPGPRGGYEQYF.

This clonotype was observed many times. V usage is TRBV28 and J usage is TRBJ2-2; D possibly corresponds to TRBD2 (5 bases). The CDR3 sequence is 13 residues long. V was cut by 7 bases and J by 2 bases, with 8 bases left in between. CDR1 MDHEN and CDR2 SYDVKM come from the germline V gene. For the CDR3, the DNA is TGTGCCAGCACACGGGGTAACACCGGGGAGCTGTTTTTT. Amino acids: CASTRGNTGELFF. Full variable domain (remainder filled in from reference TRBV28 and TRBJ2-2): DVKVTQSSRYLVKRTGEKVFLECVQDMDHENMFWYRQDPGLGLRLIYFSYDVKMKEKGDIPEGYSVSREKKERFSLILESASTNQTSMYLCASTRGNTGELFFGEGSRLTVL.

This clonotype has just a few counts. This chain joins TRBV9 and TRBJ2-5; D is unclear. With 0 bases removed from V and 10 bases from J, the gap between germline ends came to 19 bases. This CDR3 is 15 amino acids long. The germline V gene encodes CDR1 SGDLS and CDR2 YYNGEE. DNA for the CDR3: TGTGCCAGCAGCGTAGGAGGTCACCCAAACGGTTACCAGTACTTC. Amino acid sequence: CASSVGGHPNGYQYF.

This clonotype was counted many times. The chain recombines TRBV5-1 with TRBJ2-3, with 7 positions matching TRBD1. J was trimmed by 3 bases and V by 4 bases; bases with no gene match: 14. CDR3 length: 17 amino acids. Germline V gives CDR1 SGHRS, CDR2 YFSETQ. CDR3 amino acids: CASSETTGTVKTDTQYF. CDR3 nucleotides: TGCGCCAGCAGCGAAACGACCGGGACAGTGAAGACAGATACGCAGTATTTT.

This clonotype was counted at least ten times. V gene TRBV2 combines with J gene TRBJ2-2, with a possible D match to TRBD2 (5 bases). CDR3 size: 12 residues. V was cut by 11 bases and J by 5 bases, with 12 bases left in between. Germline values: CDR1 SNHLY, CDR2 FYNNEI. CDR3 protein: CAYLRGTGELFF. In nucleotides, the CDR3 is TGTGCCTATCTACGGGGTACCGGGGAGCTGTTTTTT.

This chain links TRBV20-1 with TRBJ2-3, with a tentative D call TRBD1 (6 bases). The V gene lost 6 bases and the J gene lost 2 bases, with 15 bases spanning the gap. This CDR3 has 14 amino acids. Germline loops: CDR1 DFQATT, CDR2 SNEGSKA (reference sequence). CDR3 in amino acids: CSADSTGLTDTQYF. The CDR3 DNA sequence: TGCAGTGCGGATTCGACAGGACTCACAGATACGCAGTATTTT.

The chain joins TRBV29-1 to TRBJ2-2, with D hard to call. This CDR3 spans 12 amino acids. Germline V gene sequence: CDR1 SQVTM, CDR2 ANQGSEA. Trimming cost V 6 bases and J 4 bases, with 9 bases left between them. DNA for the CDR3: TGCAGCGTCGACGCCCTCACCGGGGAGCTGTTTTTT. Its translation is CSVDALTGELFF.

The chain joins TRBV25-1 to TRBJ2-7, with 10 positions matching TRBD2. The V gene's germline CDR1 is MGHDK and CDR2 SYGVNS. Trimming at V came to 7 bases and at J to 6 bases, leaving 9 bases not matched to a gene. The CDR3 spans 14 residues. The CDR3 sequence: CASTHGLAGVEQYF. The CDR3 nucleotides are TGTGCCAGCACCCACGGGCTAGCGGGAGTCGAGCAGTACTTC.

The V call is TRBV11-2, the J call TRBJ1-2, with D unclear. Trimming stripped 3 bases from V and 7 bases from J, with 12 bases between. Germline CDR1 and CDR2: SGHAT and FQNNGV. The CDR3 has 13 amino acids. CDR3 protein: CASSLVSTSGYTF. CDR3 nucleotides: TGTGCCAGCAGCTTGGTCTCGACTTCTGGCTACACCTTC.

The genes are TRBV30 and TRBJ2-3; 9 bases are shared with TRBD1. The CDR3 loop spans 15 amino acids. V was clipped by 3 bases and J by 6 bases; unmatched bases: 10. Germline V CDR1 and CDR2: GTSNPN, SVGIG (reference sequence). CDR3 amino acids: CAWRAGTGKGDTQYF. The CDR3 DNA sequence: TGTGCCTGGAGAGCCGGGACAGGGAAAGGGGATACGCAGTATTTT.

The chain couples TRBV5-6 to TRBJ1-1; 7 bases are a match to TRBD1. The CDR3 covers 14 residues. Germline lookup yields CDR1 SGHDT and CDR2 YYEEEE. J gave up 0 bases and V 4 bases, and 3 bases lay outside the gene matches. This chain's CDR3 is CASSVQGVNTEAFF. DNA for the CDR3: TGTGCCAGCAGCGTGCAGGGGGTGAACACTGAAGCTTTCTTT.

The J gene is TRBJ2-2, the V gene TRBV20-1; 8 bases are a match to TRBD2. Germline V lookup: CDR1 DFQATT, CDR2 SNEGSKA (reference sequence). CDR3 length: 13 residues. The V gene end was trimmed by 6 bases and the J gene end by 6 bases; junction bases not matched to a gene: 6. The CDR3 sequence is CSAADGRAGELFF. DNA of the CDR3: TGCAGTGCGGCGGACGGGAGGGCCGGGGAGCTGTTTTTT.